This T cell receptor beta chain stems from a study of Graves' ophthalmopathy and Graves' hyperthyroidism. Study findings and constraints: A majority of expanded thyroid clonotypes exceeding 0.001 frequency were likewise present in blood. Its predictions of ophthalmopathy progression gave the model approximately 65% sensitivity and roughly 76% specificity.

This clonotype was observed many times. Its cognate antigen is unknown. From RNA, the CDR3 regions of TCR beta chains were amplified and sequenced. After a first-round RT-PCR with HTBI primers, a second-round multiplex PCR was run. TCRdb reprocessed the multiplex PCR reads with MiXCR, giving one entry per CDR3 protein. Of about 370,000 distinct CDR3 sequences listed, about a sixth are singletons. Germline-derived CDR1 and CDR2 are MNHEY and SMNVEV (reference sequence). The CDR3 sequence is 13 residues long. V lost 2 bases and J lost 3, with 8 bases in between. The chain carries TRBV27 and TRBJ2-7; unclear D gene. This TCR was recovered from a young woman with Graves' ophthalmopathy. Sequenced material: peripheral blood. This CDR3 is CASSLVGDYEQYF. The CDR3 DNA sequence: TGTGCCAGCAGTTTAGTAGGCGACTACGAGCAGTACTTC.